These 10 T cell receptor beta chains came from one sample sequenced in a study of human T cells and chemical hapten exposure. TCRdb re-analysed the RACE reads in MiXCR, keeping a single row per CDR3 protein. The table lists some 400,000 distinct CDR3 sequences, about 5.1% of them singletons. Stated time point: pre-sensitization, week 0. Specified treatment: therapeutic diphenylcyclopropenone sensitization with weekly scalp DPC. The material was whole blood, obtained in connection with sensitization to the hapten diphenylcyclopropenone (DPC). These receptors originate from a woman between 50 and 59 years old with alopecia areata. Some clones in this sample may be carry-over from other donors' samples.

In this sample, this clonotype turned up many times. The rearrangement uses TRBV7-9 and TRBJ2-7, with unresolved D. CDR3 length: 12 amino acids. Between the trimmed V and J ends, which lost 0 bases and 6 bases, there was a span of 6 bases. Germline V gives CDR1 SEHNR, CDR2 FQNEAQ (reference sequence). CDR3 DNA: TGTGCCAGCAGCTTAGCAGCCTCCGAGCAGTACTTC. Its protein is CASSLAASEQYF.

CDR3 sequence reads: CASSGDRPLASYNSPLHF. DNA for the CDR3: TGTGCCAGCAGCGGGGACAGGCCTCTCGCCTCCTATAATTCACCCCTCCACTTT. The chain carries TRBV11-2 and TRBJ1-6; 8 nucleotides match TRBD1. The V gene end was trimmed by 5 bases and the J gene end by 0 bases; junction bases not matched to a gene: 9. Germline V gene data show CDR1 as SGHAT and CDR2 as FQNNGV. This CDR3 has 18 amino acids.

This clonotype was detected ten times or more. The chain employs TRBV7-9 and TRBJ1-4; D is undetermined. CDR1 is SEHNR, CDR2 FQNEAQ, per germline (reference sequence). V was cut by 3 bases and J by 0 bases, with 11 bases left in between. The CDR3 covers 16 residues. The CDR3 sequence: CASSFFSEATNEKLFF. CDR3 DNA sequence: TGTGCCAGCAGCTTCTTCAGCGAGGCAACTAATGAAAAACTGTTTTTT.

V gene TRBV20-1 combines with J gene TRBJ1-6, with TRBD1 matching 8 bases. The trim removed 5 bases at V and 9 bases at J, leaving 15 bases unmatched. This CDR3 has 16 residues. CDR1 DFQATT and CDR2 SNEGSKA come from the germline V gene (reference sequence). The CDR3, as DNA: TGCAGTGCTGGATCCCTGGACAGGGTGCTCCGTTCACCCCTCCACTTT. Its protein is CSAGSLDRVLRSPLHF.

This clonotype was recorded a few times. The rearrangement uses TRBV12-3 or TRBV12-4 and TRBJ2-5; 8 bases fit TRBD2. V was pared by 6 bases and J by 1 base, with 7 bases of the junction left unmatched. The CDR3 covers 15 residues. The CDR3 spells CASRRGAGSQETQYF. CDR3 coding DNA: TGTGCCAGCAGGCGGGGGGCGGGAAGCCAAGAGACCCAGTACTTC.

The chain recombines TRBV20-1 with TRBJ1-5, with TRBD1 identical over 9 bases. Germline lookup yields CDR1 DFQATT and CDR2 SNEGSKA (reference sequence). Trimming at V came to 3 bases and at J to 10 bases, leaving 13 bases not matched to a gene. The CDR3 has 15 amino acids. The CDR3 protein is CSASEGKDRGPPQHF. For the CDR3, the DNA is TGCAGTGCTAGCGAGGGGAAGGACAGGGGACCCCCCCAGCATTTT.

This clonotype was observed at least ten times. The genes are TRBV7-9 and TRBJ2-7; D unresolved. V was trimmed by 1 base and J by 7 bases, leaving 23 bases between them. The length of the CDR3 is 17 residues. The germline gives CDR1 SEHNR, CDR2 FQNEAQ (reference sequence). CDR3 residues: CASSLGGRGGPSWEQYF. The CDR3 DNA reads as TGTGCCAGCAGCTTAGGTGGTAGAGGCGGACCATCATGGGAGCAGTACTTC. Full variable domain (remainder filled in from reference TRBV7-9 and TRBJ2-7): DTGVSQNPRHKITKRGQNVTFRCDPISEHNRLYWYRQTLGQGPEFLTYFQNEAQLEKSRLLSDRFSAERPKGSFSTLEIQRTEQGDSAMYLCASSLGGRGGPSWEQYFGPGTRLTVT.

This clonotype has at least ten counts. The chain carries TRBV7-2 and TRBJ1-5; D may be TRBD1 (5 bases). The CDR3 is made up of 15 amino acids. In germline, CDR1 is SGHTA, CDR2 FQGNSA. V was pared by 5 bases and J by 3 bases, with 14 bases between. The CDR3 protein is CASSPGQGVNQPQHF. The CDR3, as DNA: TGTGCCAGCAGCCCCGGGCAGGGCGTCAATCAGCCCCAGCATTTT.

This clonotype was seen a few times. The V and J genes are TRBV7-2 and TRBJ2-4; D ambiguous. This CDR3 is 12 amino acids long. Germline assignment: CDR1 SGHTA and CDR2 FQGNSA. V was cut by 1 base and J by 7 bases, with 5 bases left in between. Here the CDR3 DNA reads TGTGCCAGCAGCTTAGGGACGAACATTCAGTACTTC. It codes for CASSLGTNIQYF.

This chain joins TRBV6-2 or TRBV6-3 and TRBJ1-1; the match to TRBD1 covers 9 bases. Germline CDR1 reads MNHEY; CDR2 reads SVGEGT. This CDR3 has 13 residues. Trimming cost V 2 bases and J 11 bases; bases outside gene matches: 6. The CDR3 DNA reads TGTGCCAGCAGTTACGGGACAGGGAAAACGGCTTTCTTT. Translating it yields CASSYGTGKTAFF.